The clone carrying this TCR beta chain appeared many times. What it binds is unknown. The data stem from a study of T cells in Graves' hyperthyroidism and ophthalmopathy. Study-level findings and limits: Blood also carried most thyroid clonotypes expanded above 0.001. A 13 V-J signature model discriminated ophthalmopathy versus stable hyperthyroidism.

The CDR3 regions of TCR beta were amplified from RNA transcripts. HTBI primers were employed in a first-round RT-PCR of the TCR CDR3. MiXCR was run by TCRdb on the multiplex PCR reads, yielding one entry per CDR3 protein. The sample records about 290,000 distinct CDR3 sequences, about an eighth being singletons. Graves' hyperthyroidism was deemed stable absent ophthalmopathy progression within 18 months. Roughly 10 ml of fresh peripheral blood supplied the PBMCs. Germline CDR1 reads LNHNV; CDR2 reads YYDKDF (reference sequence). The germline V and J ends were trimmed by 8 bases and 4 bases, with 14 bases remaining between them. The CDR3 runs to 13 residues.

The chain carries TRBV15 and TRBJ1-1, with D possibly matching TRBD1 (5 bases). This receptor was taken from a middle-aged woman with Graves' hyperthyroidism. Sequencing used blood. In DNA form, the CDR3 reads TGTGCCACCTCCTCGACCCAGGGCACTGAAGCTTTCTTT. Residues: CATSSTQGTEAFF.